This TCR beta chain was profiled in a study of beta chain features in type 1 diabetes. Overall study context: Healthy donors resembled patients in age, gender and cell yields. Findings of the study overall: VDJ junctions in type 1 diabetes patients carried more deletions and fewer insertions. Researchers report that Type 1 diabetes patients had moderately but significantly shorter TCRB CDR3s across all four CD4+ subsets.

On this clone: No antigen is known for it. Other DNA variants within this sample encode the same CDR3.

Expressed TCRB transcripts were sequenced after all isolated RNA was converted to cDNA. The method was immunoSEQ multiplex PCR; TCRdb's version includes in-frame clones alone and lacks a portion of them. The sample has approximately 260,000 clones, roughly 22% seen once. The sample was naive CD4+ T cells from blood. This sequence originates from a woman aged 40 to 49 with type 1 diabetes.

The CDR3, as DNA: TGTGCCAGCTCACCCCCAGGCGACAATGAGCAGTTCTTC. It translates to CASSPPGDNEQFF. V gene TRBV18 combines with J gene TRBJ2-1; D gene ambiguous. Germline lookup yields CDR1 KGHSH and CDR2 LQKENI. CDR3 length equals 13 residues. The V end lost 3 bases, the J end lost 5 bases, and 8 bases lay between the germline ends.